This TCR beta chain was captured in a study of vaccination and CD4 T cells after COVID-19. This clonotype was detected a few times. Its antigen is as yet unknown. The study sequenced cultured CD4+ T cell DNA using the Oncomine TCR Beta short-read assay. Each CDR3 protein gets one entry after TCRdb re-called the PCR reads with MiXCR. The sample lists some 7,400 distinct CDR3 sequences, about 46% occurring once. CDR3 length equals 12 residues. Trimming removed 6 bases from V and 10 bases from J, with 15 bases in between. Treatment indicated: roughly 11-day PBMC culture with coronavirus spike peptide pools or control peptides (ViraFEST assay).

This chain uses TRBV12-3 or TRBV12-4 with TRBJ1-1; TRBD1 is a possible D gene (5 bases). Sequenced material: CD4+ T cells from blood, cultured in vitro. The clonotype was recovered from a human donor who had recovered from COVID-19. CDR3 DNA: TGTGCCAGCAGCCCCAGAGGGGTTGGAGCTTTCTTT. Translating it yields CASSPRGVGAFF.